The present T cell receptor (beta chain) was sequenced within a study of regulatory T cells in long-lasting Graves disease. The time point was: newly diagnosed GD, antithyroid drugs for less than 3 months. With RNA extracted from PBMCs as input, the TCR library was made. The sample holds many counts of this clonotype. Through Arm-PCR of CDR3 regions and iRepertoire HTBI primers, TCR beta libraries were built. TCRdb itself ran the multiplex PCR reads through MiXCR, one entry per CDR3 protein. The data hold about 420,000 distinct CDR3 sequences, with about 15% observed a single time. This same sample was also taken into another study, of T cells in Graves' hyperthyroidism and ophthalmopathy.

The sequence derives from a woman under 30 with Graves disease. The material sequenced was peripheral blood mononuclear cells (PBMCs), taken at new diagnosis, from a patient treated with antithyroid drugs.

CDR3 DNA sequence: TGCAGTGCTAGAGAGGGCGGAAATAATTCACCCCTCCACTTT. This sequence encodes CSAREGGNNSPLHF. The chain couples TRBV20-1 to TRBJ1-6; D is unresolved. The CDR3 runs 14 residues. The germline CDR1 and CDR2 sequences are DFQATT and SNEGSKA (reference sequence). The ends were cut back, 0 bases at V and 5 bases at J, with 8 bases in the middle.